Included here is one T cell receptor (beta chain) sequence, with context. Sequencing was performed with immunoSEQ multiplex PCR; in TCRdb, only in-frame clones are kept and a portion is missing. This table has about 93,000 clones, roughly nine tenths appearing once. The sample originates from a study of OX40 agonist ivuxolimab in advanced cancers. For the study at large: At just under 85% male, the cohort had a mean age of around 56 years, ranging from roughly 23 to 80.

Trimming at V came to 5 bases and at J to 2 bases, leaving 6 bases not matched to a gene. The germline CDR1 and CDR2 sequences are SEHNR and FQNEAQ (reference sequence). This CDR3 spans 16 amino acids. This chain uses TRBV7-9 with TRBJ2-7; TRBD2 matches 13 bases. This receptor was taken from an adult with an advanced solid tumor such as melanoma, head and neck, liver or kidney cancer. This specimen was CD4+ or CD8+ T cells sorted from blood, taken in a trial of the OX40 agonist ivuxolimab. The CDR3 DNA is TGTGCCAGCAGCAGGACTAGCGGGAGACCCCCCTACGAGCAGTACTTC. Its protein product is CASSRTSGRPPYEQYF.